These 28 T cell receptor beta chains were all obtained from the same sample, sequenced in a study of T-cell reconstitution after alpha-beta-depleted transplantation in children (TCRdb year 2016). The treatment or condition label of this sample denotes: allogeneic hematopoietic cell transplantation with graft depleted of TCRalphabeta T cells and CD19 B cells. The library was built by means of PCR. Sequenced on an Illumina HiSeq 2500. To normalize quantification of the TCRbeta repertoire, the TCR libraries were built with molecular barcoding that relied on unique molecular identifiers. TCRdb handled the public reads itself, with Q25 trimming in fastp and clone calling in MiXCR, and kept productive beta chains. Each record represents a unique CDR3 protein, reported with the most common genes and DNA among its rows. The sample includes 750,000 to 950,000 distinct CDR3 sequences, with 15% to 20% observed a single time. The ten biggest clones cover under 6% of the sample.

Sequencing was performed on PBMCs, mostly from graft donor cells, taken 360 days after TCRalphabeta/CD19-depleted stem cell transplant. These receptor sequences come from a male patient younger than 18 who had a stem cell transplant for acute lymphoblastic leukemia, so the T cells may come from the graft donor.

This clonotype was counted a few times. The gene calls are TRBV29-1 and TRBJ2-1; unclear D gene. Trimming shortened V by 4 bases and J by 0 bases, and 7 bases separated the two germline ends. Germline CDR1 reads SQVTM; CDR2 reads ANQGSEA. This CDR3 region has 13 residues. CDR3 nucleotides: TGCAGCGTTGTTCCCGACTCCTACAATGAGCAGTTCTTC. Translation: CSVVPDSYNEQFF.

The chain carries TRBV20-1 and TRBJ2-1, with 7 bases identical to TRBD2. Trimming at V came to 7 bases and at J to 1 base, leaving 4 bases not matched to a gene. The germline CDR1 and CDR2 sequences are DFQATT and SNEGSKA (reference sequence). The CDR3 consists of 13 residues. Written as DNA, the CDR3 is TGCAGTGGTTGGCGGGGGTCCTACAATGAGCAGTTCTTC. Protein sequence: CSGWRGSYNEQFF.

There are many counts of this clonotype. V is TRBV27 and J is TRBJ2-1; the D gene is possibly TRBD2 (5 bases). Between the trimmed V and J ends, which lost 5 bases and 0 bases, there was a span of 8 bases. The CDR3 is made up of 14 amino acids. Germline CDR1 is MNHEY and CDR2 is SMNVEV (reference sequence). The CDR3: CASSTDFSYNEQFF. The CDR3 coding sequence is TGTGCCAGCAGTACGGACTTCTCCTACAATGAGCAGTTCTTC.

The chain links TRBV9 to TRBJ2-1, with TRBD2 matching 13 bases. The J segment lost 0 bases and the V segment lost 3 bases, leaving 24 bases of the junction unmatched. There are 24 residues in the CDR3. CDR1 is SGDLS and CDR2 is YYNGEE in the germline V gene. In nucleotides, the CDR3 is TGTGCCAGCAGCGGAAGAGGGCCGAATCGAGGACTAGCGGGAGCTGGGAGCTCCTACAATGAGCAGTTCTTC. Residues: CASSGRGPNRGLAGAGSSYNEQFF. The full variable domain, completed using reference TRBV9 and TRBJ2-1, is DSGVTQTPKHLITATGQRVTLRCSPRSGDLSVYWYQQSLDQGLQFLIQYYNGEERAKGNILERFSAQQFPDLHSELNLSSLELGDSALYFCASSGRGPNRGLAGAGSSYNEQFFGPGTRLTVL.

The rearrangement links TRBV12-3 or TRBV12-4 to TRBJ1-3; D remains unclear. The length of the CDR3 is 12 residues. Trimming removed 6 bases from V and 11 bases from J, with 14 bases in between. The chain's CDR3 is CASRVSLRPIYF. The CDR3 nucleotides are TGTGCCAGCAGGGTCAGTCTAAGGCCCATATATTTT.

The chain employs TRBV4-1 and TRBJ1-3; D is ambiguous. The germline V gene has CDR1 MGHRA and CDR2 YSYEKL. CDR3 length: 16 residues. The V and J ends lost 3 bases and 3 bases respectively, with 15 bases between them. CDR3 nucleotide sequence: TGCGCCAGCAGCCAGTCGAGAGCGGTTTTTGGAAACACCATATATTTT. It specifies CASSQSRAVFGNTIYF.

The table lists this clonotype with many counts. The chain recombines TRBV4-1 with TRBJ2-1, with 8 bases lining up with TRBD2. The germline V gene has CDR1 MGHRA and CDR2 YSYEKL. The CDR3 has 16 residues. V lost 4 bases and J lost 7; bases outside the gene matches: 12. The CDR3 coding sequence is TGCGCCAGCAGCCGAGTGGCGAACGGCGGGGGGAATGAGCAGTTCTTC. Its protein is CASSRVANGGGNEQFF.

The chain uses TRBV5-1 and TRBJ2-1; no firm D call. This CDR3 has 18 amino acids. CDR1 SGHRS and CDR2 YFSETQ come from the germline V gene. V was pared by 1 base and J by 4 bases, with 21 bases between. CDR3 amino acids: CASSLTRSTHPAYNEQFF. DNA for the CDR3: TGCGCCAGCAGCTTGACCCGATCAACACATCCTGCGTACAATGAGCAGTTCTTC.

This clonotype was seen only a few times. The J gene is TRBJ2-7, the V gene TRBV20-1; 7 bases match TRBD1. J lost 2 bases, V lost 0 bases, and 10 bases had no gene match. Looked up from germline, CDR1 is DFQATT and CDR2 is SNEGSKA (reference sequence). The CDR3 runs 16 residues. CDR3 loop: CSARDVDTGVAYEQYF. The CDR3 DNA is TGCAGTGCTAGAGATGTCGATACAGGGGTGGCCTACGAGCAGTACTTC.

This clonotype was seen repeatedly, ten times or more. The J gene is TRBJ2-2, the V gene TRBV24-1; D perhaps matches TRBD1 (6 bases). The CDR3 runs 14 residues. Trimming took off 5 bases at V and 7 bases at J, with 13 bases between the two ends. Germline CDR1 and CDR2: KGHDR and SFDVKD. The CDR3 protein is CATSGHRVVGELFF. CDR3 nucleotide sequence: TGTGCCACCAGTGGGCACAGGGTTGTCGGGGAGCTGTTTTTT.

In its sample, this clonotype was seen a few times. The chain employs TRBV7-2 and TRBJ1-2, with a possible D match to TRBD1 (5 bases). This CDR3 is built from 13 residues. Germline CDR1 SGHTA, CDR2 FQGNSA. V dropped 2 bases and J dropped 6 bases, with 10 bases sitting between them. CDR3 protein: CASSLSPGDGYTF. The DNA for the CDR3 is TGTGCCAGCAGCTTATCCCCGGGGGATGGCTACACCTTC.

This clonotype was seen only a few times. Here the CDR3 DNA reads TGTGCCAGCAGTTACTCGCCCGGGACTAGCAGGGCCTACGAGCAGTACTTC. It specifies CASSYSPGTSRAYEQYF. V is TRBV6-5 and J is TRBJ2-7; 9 positions agree with TRBD2. This CDR3 spans 17 amino acids. From germline, CDR1 is MNHEY and CDR2 SVGAGI. V was clipped by 0 bases and J by 2 bases; unmatched bases: 8.

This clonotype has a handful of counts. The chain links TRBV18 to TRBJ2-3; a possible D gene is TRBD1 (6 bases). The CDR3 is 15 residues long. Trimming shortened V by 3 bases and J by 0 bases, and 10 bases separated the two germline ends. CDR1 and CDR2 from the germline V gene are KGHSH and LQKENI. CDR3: CASSPLGQSTDTQYF. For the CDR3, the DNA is TGTGCCAGCTCACCGCTAGGACAGAGCACAGATACGCAGTATTTT.

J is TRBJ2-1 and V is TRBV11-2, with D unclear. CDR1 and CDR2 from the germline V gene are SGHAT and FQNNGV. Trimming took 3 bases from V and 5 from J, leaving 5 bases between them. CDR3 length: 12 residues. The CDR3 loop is CASSFVNNEQFF. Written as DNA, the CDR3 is TGTGCCAGCAGCTTTGTAAACAATGAGCAGTTCTTC. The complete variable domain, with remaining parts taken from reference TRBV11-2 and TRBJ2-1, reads EAGVAQSPRYKIIEKRQSVAFWCNPISGHATLYWYQQILGQGPKLLIQFQNNGVVDDSQLPKDRFSAERLKGVDSTLKIQPAKLEDSAVYLCASSFVNNEQFFGPGTRLTVL.

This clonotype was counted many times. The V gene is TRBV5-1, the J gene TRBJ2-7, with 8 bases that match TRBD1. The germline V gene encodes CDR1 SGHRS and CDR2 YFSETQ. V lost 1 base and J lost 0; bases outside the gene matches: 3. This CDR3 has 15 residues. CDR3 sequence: CASSLRGQDSYEQYF. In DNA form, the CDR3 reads TGCGCCAGCAGCTTGAGGGGACAGGACTCCTACGAGCAGTACTTC.

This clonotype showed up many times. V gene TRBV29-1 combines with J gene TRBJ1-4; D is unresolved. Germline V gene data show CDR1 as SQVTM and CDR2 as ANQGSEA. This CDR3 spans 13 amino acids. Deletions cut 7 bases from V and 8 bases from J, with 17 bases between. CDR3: CSAEPVVGEKLFF. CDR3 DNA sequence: TGCAGCGCAGAGCCGGTGGTGGGCGAAAAACTGTTTTTT.

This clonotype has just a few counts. The CDR3 region is CASKAPLVPGMQPQHF. The CDR3 DNA follows: TGTGCCAGTAAGGCACCTTTGGTCCCTGGAATGCAGCCCCAGCATTTT. This sequence joins TRBV12-3 or TRBV12-4 and TRBJ1-5; D remains ambiguous. Trimming pared 9 bases from V and 7 bases from J, leaving 25 bases between. The CDR3 covers 16 residues.

In nucleotides, the CDR3 is TGTGCCAGCCACCGGTCTGCGGAAGAACCCTACGAGCAGTACTTC. Translating gives CASHRSAEEPYEQYF. This chain joins TRBV18 and TRBJ2-7; the D is unclear. The germline gives CDR1 KGHSH, CDR2 LQKENI. V was cut by 8 bases and J by 2 bases, with 19 bases left in between. CDR3 length equals 15 residues.

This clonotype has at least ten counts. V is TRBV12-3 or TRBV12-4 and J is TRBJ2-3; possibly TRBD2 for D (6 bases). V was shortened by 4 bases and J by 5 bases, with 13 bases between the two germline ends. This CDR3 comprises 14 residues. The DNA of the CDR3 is TGTGCCAGCAGTTCGGGGGACCCTATAGATACGCAGTATTTT. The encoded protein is CASSSGDPIDTQYF.

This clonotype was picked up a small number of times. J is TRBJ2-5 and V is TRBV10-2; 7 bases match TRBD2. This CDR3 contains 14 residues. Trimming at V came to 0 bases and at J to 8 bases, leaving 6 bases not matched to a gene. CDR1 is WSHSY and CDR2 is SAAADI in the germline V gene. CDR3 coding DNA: TGCGCCAGCAGTGAGTCGGGGGAGGGCCAAACCCAGTACTTC. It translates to CASSESGEGQTQYF.

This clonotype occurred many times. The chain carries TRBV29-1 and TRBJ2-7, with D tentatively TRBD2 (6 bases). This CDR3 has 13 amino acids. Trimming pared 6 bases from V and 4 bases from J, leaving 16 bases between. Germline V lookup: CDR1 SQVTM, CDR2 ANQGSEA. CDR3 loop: CSVAGTVQYEQYF. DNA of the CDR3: TGCAGCGTCGCTGGGACTGTTCAGTACGAGCAGTACTTC.

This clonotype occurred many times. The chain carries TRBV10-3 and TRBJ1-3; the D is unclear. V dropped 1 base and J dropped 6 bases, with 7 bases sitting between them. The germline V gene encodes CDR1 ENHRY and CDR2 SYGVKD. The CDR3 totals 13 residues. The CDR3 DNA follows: TGTGCCATCAGTGAGTGGGCAGTAAACACCATATATTTT. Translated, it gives CAISEWAVNTIYF.

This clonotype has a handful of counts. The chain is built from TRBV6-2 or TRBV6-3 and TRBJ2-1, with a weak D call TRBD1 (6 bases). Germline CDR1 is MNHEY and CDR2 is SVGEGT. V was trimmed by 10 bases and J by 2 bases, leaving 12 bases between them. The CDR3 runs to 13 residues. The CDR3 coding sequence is TGTGCCACCACAGGGTATCCCTACAATGAGCAGTTCTTC. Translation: CATTGYPYNEQFF.

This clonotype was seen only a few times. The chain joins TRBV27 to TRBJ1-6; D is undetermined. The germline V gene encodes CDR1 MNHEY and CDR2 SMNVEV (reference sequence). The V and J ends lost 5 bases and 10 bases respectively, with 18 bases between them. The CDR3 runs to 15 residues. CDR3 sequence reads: CASSPKWVRESPLHF. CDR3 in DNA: TGTGCCAGCAGTCCAAAGTGGGTGAGGGAATCACCCCTCCACTTT.

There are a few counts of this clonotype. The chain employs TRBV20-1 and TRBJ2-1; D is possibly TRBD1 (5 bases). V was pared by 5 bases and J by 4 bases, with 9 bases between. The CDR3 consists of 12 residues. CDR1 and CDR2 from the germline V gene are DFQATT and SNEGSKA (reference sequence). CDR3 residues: CSAAGPYNEQFF. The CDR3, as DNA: TGCAGTGCTGCAGGGCCTTACAATGAGCAGTTCTTC.

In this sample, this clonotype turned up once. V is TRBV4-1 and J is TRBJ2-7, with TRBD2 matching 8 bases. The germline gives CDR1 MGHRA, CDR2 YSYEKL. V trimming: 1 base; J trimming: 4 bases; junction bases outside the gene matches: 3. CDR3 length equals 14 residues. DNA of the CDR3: TGCGCCAGCAGCCAAGCGGGACTAGATTACGAGCAGTACTTC. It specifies CASSQAGLDYEQYF.

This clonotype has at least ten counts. The CDR3: CSVEGLAGQFF. The CDR3 DNA reads as TGCAGCGTTGAGGGACTAGCGGGACAGTTCTTC. This rearrangement joins TRBV29-1 to TRBJ2-1, with 13 bases that match TRBD2. The CDR3 is 11 residues long. Trimming removed 3 bases from V and 13 bases from J; junction bases left unmatched: 0. Germline lookup yields CDR1 SQVTM and CDR2 ANQGSEA.

CDR3 in amino acids: CATSGATDTQYF. The CDR3, as DNA: TGTGCCACCTCGGGCGCCACAGATACGCAGTATTTT. The J gene is TRBJ2-3, the V gene TRBV24-1, with D uncertain. Germline V gene lookup returns CDR1 KGHDR and CDR2 SFDVKD. Trimming shortened V by 9 bases and J by 2 bases, and 8 bases separated the two germline ends. The CDR3 is 12 amino acids.